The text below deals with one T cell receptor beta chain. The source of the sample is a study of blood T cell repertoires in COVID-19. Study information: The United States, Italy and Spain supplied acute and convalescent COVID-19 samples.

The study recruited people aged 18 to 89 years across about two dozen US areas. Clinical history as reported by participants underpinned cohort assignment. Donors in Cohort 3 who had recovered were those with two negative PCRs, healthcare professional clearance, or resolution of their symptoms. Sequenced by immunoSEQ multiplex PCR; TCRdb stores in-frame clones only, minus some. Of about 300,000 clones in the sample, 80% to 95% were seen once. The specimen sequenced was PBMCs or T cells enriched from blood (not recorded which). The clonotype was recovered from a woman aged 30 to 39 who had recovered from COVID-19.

The CDR3 sequence: CASSDLTVLGTEAFF. The CDR3 DNA reads as TGCGCCAGCAGTGATCTCACGGTTCTCGGCACTGAAGCTTTCTTT. V is TRBV10-1 and J is TRBJ1-1; D not resolved. Germline CDR1 and CDR2: WNHNN and SYGVQD (reference sequence). Trimming cost V 3 bases and J 4 bases, with 15 bases left between them. The CDR3 consists of 15 residues.